This TCR beta chain is drawn from a study of MAIT cells during Salmonella Paratyphi A infection (dated by TCRdb to 2016 to 2017). In terms of the full investigation: A single dose of 1-5x10^3 CFU of S. Paratyphi A strain NVGH308 was ingested by adult volunteers aged 18 to 60. Starting at diagnosis, the diagnosed volunteers took ciprofloxacin 500 mg twice daily for 14 days.

V is cut by 2 bases and J by 4 bases, and the space between the germline ends is 6 bases. CDR1 and CDR2, per the germline V gene (reference sequence), are DFQATT and SNEGSKA. The CDR3 sequence holds 12 residues, the cysteine and phenylalanine included. Only the CDR3 region is kept as DNA, spanning 36 bases read in frame from base 1. What the work shows at the level of the full study, not this receptor alone: From baseline to mid-infection, the space taken up by over-represented MAIT clonotypes dropped significantly (roughly 0.18 to 0.092), whereas no significant difference was seen post-infection. Compared with healthy controls, diagnosed volunteers had more expansion or contraction among the top five MAIT clonotypes (about 0.5 versus 0.13), a finding that suggests the repertoire is reshaped by infection. MAIT TRBV usage was oligoclonal, favouring TRBV20 and TRBV6, and appeared unchanged by infection. The availability of volunteer samples limited the sample sizes, but these sizes were considered adequate to detect differences between groups.

Receptor amplification or capture employed 5' RACE. Two rounds of PCR with Phusion High-Fidelity polymerase amplified TCRbeta, with sample-specific barcodes added in the primers. To build the TCRbeta libraries, template-switch cDNA synthesis was carried out using SMARTScribe reverse transcriptase along with a TRBC-specific primer. After barcoding, samples were pooled and then prepared using the NEBNext Ultra DNA Library Prep Kit for Illumina. The libraries were sequenced on an Illumina MiSeq using the MiSeq reagent kit v2, 300 cycles. In the original analysis: Jemultiplexer demultiplexed the reads by barcode, and MiTCR with default parameters aligned the reads. Non-functional sequences were filtered out with VDJtools, and clonotypes were defined by amino acid sequence, with frequencies based on assigned sequence reads. In the clonal space homeostasis analysis, clonotypes were binned by frequency as over-represented (0.05-1), large, medium and small. Using fastp trimming at Q25 and MiXCR clonotype assembly, TCRdb reanalyzed the public sequencing data and kept in-frame beta chains. Rows are unified per CDR3 protein, each entry keeping the most common DNA and genes. The V and J calls were determined by TCRdb, not by the authors. The sample table lists roughly 1,100 distinct CDR3 sequences, over 20% of them with a count of one. Clones ranked in the top ten supply around half of the sample.

About this clonotype itself: The clone's antigen remains unknown. Per-nucleotide qualities are absent, and no much larger clonotype sits a single base away.

The time point label of this sample denotes: before S. Paratyphi A challenge (baseline). MAIT cells, defined as Valpha7.2+ CD161+ T cells, were identified and sorted by flow cytometry. Circulating MAIT cell TCRbeta repertoires were profiled longitudinally in over five volunteers in whom enteric fever developed after controlled oral challenge with live Salmonella Paratyphi A. Every diagnosed volunteer provided MAIT cell samples at pre-infection, mid-infection and post-infection timepoints. A diagnosis of enteric fever required Paratyphi A bacteremia and/or a persistent fever above 38 degrees C that lasted more than 12 hours. Challenged volunteers were diagnosed with infection sometime between day 4 and day 7 after challenge. For RNA extraction, between 5,000 and 10,000 MAIT cells per sample were sorted directly into RNAqueous-Micro lysis buffer. Lymphoprep gradient centrifugation was used to isolate peripheral blood mononuclear cells from both the blood samples and the leukocyte cones. Sorting was done on either a BD FACSAria Fusion or a BD FACSAria III sorter.

This receptor was identified in a person between 18 and 75 years old who was deliberately infected with Salmonella Paratyphi A in a paratyphoid fever challenge study. This material consisted of MAIT cells from blood, taken at the first sampling point of the challenge study. The chain was built from TRBV20-1 and TRBJ2-1; the D segment cannot be called with confidence. The sequenced DNA: TGCAGTGCTAGAACAGCTTACAATGAGCAGTTCTTC. Translated, it gives CSARTAYNEQFF.